Listed below are T cell receptor beta chains from one sample, sequenced in a study of blood T cell repertoires in COVID-19. Generated by immunoSEQ multiplex PCR, the TCRdb table keeps only in-frame clones and is missing some. The sample lists some 210,000 clones, around four fifths occurring once. Sequencing used peripheral blood. These TCRs come from a man aged 50-59 years with active or convalescent COVID-19. The CDR3 runs from the conserved cysteine through the conserved F or W. Each record gives: D gene, J gene, V gene, clone size, CDR3 DNA, CDR3 protein. D genes are given only for firm matches. Size values are once, few and many counts, or a class for expanded clones, and some rows have none.

>NA|TRBJ2-7|TRBV3-1/TRBV3-2|NA
TGTGCCAGCAGCCAAGGAGTCCCGGGACATCCCTACGAGCAGTACTTC
CASSQGVPGHPYEQYF
>TRBD2|TRBJ2-1|TRBV5-1|NA
TGCGCCAGCAGCTTGAGACTAGCGACCAACAATGAGCAGTTCTTC
CASSLRLATNNEQFF
>TRBD1|TRBJ2-1|TRBV3-1/TRBV3-2|once
TGTGCCAGCAGCGCCGCGACAGGGGGCGGTGAGCAGTTCTTC
CASSAATGGGEQFF
>TRBD1|TRBJ1-5|TRBV19|NA
TGTGCCAGTACCCCCGACAGGGGGCATGCTCAGCCCCAGCATTTT
CASTPDRGHAQPQHF
>NA|TRBJ1-1|TRBV2|NA
TGTGCCAGCAGTGACCCCGGGGGGGTCCACACTGAAGCTTTCTTT
CASSDPGGVHTEAFF
>NA|TRBJ2-7|TRBV24-1|NA
TGTGCCACCAGGGGTACCAGCGGGGAGCAGTACTTC
CATRGTSGEQYF
>TRBD1|TRBJ1-4|TRBV6-5|NA
TGTGCCAGCAGGACGTACAGGGGGCCGCGGGAAAAACTGTTTTTT
CASRTYRGPREKLFF
>TRBD1|TRBJ1-2|TRBV6-2/TRBV6-3|NA
TGTGCCAGCAGTGACCTGGGACAGGGCCCCCAGGACTATGGCTACACCTTC
CASSDLGQGPQDYGYTF
>NA|TRBJ2-1|TRBV6-2/TRBV6-3|many
TGTGCCAGCAGTTACTCCCCGACGGGTGAGCAGTTCTTC
CASSYSPTGEQFF
>NA|TRBJ1-5|TRBV28|NA
TGTGCCAGCAGCTCCAGGGATCAGCCCCAGCATTTT
CASSSRDQPQHF
>NA|TRBJ1-1|TRBV7-3|NA
TGTGCCAGCAGCTCGAACAGTATGAACACTGAAGCTTTCTTT
CASSSNSMNTEAFF
>NA|TRBJ1-1|TRBV18|NA
TGTGCCAGCTCTTTAGACAGGTTGAACACTGAAACTTTCTTT
CASSLDRLNTETFF
>TRBD2|TRBJ2-1|TRBV11-3|NA
TGTGCCAGCAGCTTATTGCGGGGGTCGCGAGAGCAGTTCTTC
CASSLLRGSREQFF
>NA|TRBJ2-5|TRBV18|NA
TGTGCCAGCTCCCGATCGTCCGGGACACAAGAGACCCAGTACTTC
CASSRSSGTQETQYF
>NA|TRBJ2-4|TRBV2|NA
TGTGCCAGCAGTGAACGGTTCGGCAAAAACATTCAGTACTTC
CASSERFGKNIQYF
>TRBD1|TRBJ1-1|TRBV12-5|NA
TGTGCTAGTGGTTTTGGACAGGGGGACATGAACACTGAAGCTTTCTTT
CASGFGQGDMNTEAFF
>NA|TRBJ1-3|TRBV9|few
TGTGCCAGCAGCACTGCCTCTGGAAACACCATATATTTT
CASSTASGNTIYF
>TRBD2|TRBJ2-1|TRBV19|NA
TGTGCCAGTAGTACCTTGACTAGCGGGAGGACCTACAATGAGCAGTTCTTC
CASSTLTSGRTYNEQFF